The T cell receptor (beta chain) described here comes from a study of shared clonotypes between healthy human individuals (dated by TCRdb to 2018 to 2021). Concerning the study at large: A few men and a couple of women, aged 18 to 49 years, made up the cohort. Different laboratories and diverse techniques were used to prepare libraries and sequence TCR repertoires, to increase sequencing depth and limit assay-specific biases. For each donor, CD4 naive and CD4 memory were each run on three plates, CD8 naive on two plates, and CD8 memory on one plate. Each donor's leukapheresis produced roughly between roughly 0.85 and 9 billion PBMCs. Blood TCR repertoires of five healthy adults were deeply sequenced to estimate repertoire size and the extent of clonotype sharing between individuals. General findings and caveats noted by the study authors: Compared with non-shared clonotypes, the clonotypes found in all four sorted-subset donors had higher generation probabilities. Because the study included a small number of donors, the genetic and exposure-history diversity represented was limited. Pairwise subsampling led to the expectation that sequencing depth would affect the degree of clonotype sharing among donors. Even with the large sequencing depth, rarefaction of the sorted-subset datasets indicated that sequencing was incomplete. Naive subsets generally had larger estimated clonotype richness than memory subsets. When several donors were compared, the shared fraction of clonotypes was about 5.2% for naive CD4, approximately 3.3% for naive CD8, more than 2% for memory CD4, and 0.35% to 0.4% for memory CD8. Sampling was limited to blood, and TCR repertoires in tissue likely differ from TCR repertoires in blood.

Looking up the germline V gene yields CDR1 MGHDK and CDR2 SYGVNS. Relative to germline, V is missing 8 bases and J is missing 4 bases, with 6 bases of the junction outside any gene match. Taken from cysteine to phenylalanine, the CDR3 has 14 residues. The retained sequence is limited to the CDR3, 42 bases, with the frame set at the first base. Donors were healthy HIV-negative adults with no recently reported acute infections or vaccinations. All donors were Caucasian adults living in Nashville, Tennessee, USA. CD4+ T cells were enriched by magnetic negative selection; naive cells were then positively selected on CD45RA, and the negative fraction formed the memory subset. Blood was collected by leukapheresis, and PBMCs were isolated by Ficoll-Histopaque density gradient centrifugation and then cryopreserved in liquid nitrogen vapor phase. Analytical flow cytometry was used to check the purity and quantity of every magnetically sorted T cell population. Genomic DNA was isolated from each sorted fraction and quantified by UV absorbance on a Nanodrop 2000c.

A remark on this clone: Its antigen is currently not known. Qualities for individual bases were not recorded, and no much larger clone is one base off.

Using the deep immunoSEQ assay, multiplex PCR amplified TCR CDR3 regions from genomic DNA. For each cell subset, the extracted genomic DNA was distributed evenly across all wells of several immunoSEQ 96-well plates, and each plate served as one replicate. Each replicate PCR for sorted subsets received about 180 ng genomic DNA, equal to tens of thousands of T cell genomes. Purified libraries were measured with a Qubit 3.0 fluorometer, size-checked on a Bioanalyzer 2100, and measured again with the KAPA Library Quantification kit. A separate single-read 150-cycle Illumina NextSeq 550 flow cell was used to sequence each immunoSEQ 96-well plate. In the authors' own workflow: The immunoSEQ output contained only junctional sequences without quality scores, so filtering could not match that applied to full-length reads. Sequences were annotated with PyIR, a Python wrapper for IgBLAST v1.9, and V/J genes and CDR3 were assigned using IMGT germline references. Reads were filtered out if the reads had weak V/J assignments (E-value above 1e-6), no CDR3, stop codons, out-of-frame junctions, or ambiguous translated residues. A V3J clonotype was defined by an identical inferred V gene, J gene, and CDR3 amino acid sequence. The percentage overlap between two repertoires was calculated by dividing the number of shared unique clonotypes by the size of the smaller repertoire. Richness of each repertoire was evaluated using RTK rarefaction, the Chao1 estimator, and Recon v2.1 estimates of unobserved clonotypes. Generation probabilities were computed with OLGA for all TCRbeta clonotypes obtained by the gDNA method from several donors. Sourced from immuneACCESS, this table was stored by TCRdb with only in-frame sequences that have V and J called. A share of the clones is absent; for the studies checked, an unresolved V gene accounts for under half, and the remainder has no known explanation. V and J calls and clone size come straight from that table; D and trimming were deduced from the DNA. A total of roughly 1,600,000 clones appear in this sample, less than 99% of them only once. The top ten clonotypes cover approximately 0.4% of the sample.

The rearranged chain carries TRBV25-1 and TRBJ2-5; 11 nucleotides in the junction match TRBD2. The sample comprised naive CD4+ T cells sorted from blood. What the cell subset or site label conveys for this sample: CD45RA+ positively selected. The TCR originated in a man aged 25-45 years in good health. DNA sequence: TGTGCCAGCCCCGGACTAGCGGGTATAGAGACCCAGTACTTC. Its amino acids are CASPGLAGIETQYF.